The subject of this entry is one T cell receptor (beta chain). Its matching antigen is unknown. Unrecorded immune exposures were likely, despite nominal health at sampling. The record originates from a study of cytomegalovirus exposure and HLA in healthy donors. Looking at the study overall: There were about 85 million unique TCRs (from HLA-typed donors) in an early data release. Findings and limits, study-wide: A later look showed TCR association rates differing by HLA locus, highest for DRB1 and lowest for HLA-C.

The CDR3 totals 18 residues. Deletions cut 0 bases from V and 2 bases from J, with 17 bases between. Per the germline V gene, CDR1 is LGHNA and CDR2 is YNFKEQ. PCR primers comprised 60 Vbeta and 13 Jbeta primers. Produced via immunoSEQ multiplex PCR; TCRdb's table is partial and in-frame only. Here the sample spans about 96,000 clones, around 79% being singletons. This receptor was identified in a female donor in good health and CMV-seropositive. V is TRBV4-2 and J is TRBJ1-3; D is uncertain. The source material was PBMCs. The CDR3, as DNA: TGTGCCAGCAGCCAAGATCGGGAGGCGCCCAGACCTGGAAACACCATATATTTT. It specifies CASSQDREAPRPGNTIYF.